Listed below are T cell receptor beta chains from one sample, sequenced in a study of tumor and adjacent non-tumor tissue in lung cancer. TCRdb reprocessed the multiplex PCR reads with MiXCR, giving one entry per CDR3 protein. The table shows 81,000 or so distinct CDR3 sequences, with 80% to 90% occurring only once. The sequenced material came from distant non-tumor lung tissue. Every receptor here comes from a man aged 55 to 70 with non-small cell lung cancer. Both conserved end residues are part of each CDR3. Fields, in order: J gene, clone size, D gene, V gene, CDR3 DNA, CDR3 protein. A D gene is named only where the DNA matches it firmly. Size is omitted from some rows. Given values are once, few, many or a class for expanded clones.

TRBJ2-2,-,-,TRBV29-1,TGCAGCGTTGAAAGGAGGGGGACCCTGAACACCGGGGACCTGTTTTTT,CSVERRGTLNTGDLFF
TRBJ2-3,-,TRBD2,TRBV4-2,TGCGGCAGCAGCCAAGATGGCCCTAGCGGGGGCACAGATACGCAGTATTTT,CGSSQDGPSGGTDTQYF
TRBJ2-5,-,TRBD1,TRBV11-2,TGTCCCAGCAGCTACAGGGGAAGAGACCAGTACTTC,CPSSYRGRDQYF
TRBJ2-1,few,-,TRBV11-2,TGTGCCAGTAGCTTCACAGGGAGCTCCCACAATGAGCAGTTCTTC,CASSFTGSSHNEQFF
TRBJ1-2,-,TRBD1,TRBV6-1,TGTGCCAACCAGGGACAGTACAACTATGGTTACACCTTC,CANQGQYNYGYTF
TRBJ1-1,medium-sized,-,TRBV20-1,TGCAGGTCGGGACATTTGAACACTGAAGCTTTCTTT,CRSGHLNTEAFF
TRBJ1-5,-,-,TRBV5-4,TGTGCCAACAGCCTGGGGGGCCCCACAGATACGCAGCATTTT,CANSLGGPTDTQHF
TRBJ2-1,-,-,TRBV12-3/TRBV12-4,TGTGCCAGCAGTTTCACCTACGCTCTTTTAGGAGAGCTGTACTTC,CASSFTYALLGELYF
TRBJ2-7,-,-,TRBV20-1,TGCAGTGCTAGAGATCTCTCCCCTGAGCAGTACTTC,CSARDLSPEQYF
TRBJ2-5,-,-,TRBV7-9,TGTGCCAGCAGCTCCGACTATCAGACCCAGTACTTC,CASSSDYQTQYF
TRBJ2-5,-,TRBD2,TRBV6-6,TGTGCCACCAGTTACGGGACTAGCGGCTCGCCGGAGGCCCAGTACTTC,CATSYGTSGSPEAQYF
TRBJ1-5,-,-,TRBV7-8,TGTGCCAGCAGCTTACTTCCGGGGGTAGATAGCAATCAGCCCCAGCATTTT,CASSLLPGVDSNQPQHF
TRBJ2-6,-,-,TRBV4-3,TGCGCTAGCAGCCATGAGGAGGTGTCTGGGGCCAACGTCCTGACTTTC,CASSHEEVSGANVLTF
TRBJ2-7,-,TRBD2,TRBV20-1,TGCAGTGCCAGGACTAGCGGGACTGCTTATGAGCAGTACTTC,CSARTSGTAYEQYF
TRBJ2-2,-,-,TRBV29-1,-,CSVGGLGSCFF
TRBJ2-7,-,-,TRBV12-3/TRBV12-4,TGTGCCAGCAGTTTATCGGGAAAAGCCTACGAGCAGAACTTC,CASSLSGKAYEQNF
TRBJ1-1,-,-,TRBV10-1,TGCGCCAGCAGTGAGTCTACGAACACTGAAGCTTTCTTT,CASSESTNTEAFF
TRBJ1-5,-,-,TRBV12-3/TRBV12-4,TGTACCAGCAGTTTGGGCGGGGGTGGACACCCCCTGCATTTT,CTSSLGGGGHPLHF
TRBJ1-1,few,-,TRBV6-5,TGTGCCAGCAGTAACATTAGTTCTAGGGAAGCTTTCTTT,CASSNISSREAFF
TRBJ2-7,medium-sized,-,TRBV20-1,TGCAGTGCTAGAGAGTCAGGGGATACCTACGAGCAGTACTTC,CSARESGDTYEQYF
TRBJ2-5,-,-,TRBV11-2,TGTGCCAGCAGTTCTACATTCGAAGAGAGCCAGTACTTC,CASSSTFEESQYF
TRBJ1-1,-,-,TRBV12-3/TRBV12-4,TGTGCCAGCAGGGACGGGAGACAGGAGGGAATCGAAGCATTCTTT,CASRDGRQEGIEAFF
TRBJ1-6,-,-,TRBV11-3,TGTGCCAGCAGCTCTATGACAGAGAAATCACCCCTCCACTTT,CASSSMTEKSPLHF
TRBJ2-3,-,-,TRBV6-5,TGTGCCAGCTGTTACATACAGGGAAGCAATCAGCCCCAGTATTTT,CASCYIQGSNQPQYF
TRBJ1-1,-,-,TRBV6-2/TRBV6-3,TGTGCCAGCAGTTGCCCCTACGGGAACATTGAAGCCTTCTTT,CASSCPYGNIEAFF
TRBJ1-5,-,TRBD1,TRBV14,TGTGCTAGTCGACTTTTTCGACAGGGAAAGTCAGCCCCAGCATTT,CASRLFRQGKSAPAF
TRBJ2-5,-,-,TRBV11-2,TGTGCCAGCAGCTCCACAATTGGGGGGCCAGAGGAGACCCAGTATTTC,CASSSTIGGPEETQYF
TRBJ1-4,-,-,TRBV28,TGTGCCAGCAGTTCCTCAGGCACGCAAAATGAAAAACAGTTTTTT,CASSSSGTQNEKQFF
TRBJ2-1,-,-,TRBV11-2,TGTGCCAGTAGATTAGAATGTTACAATGAGCAGTTCTTC,CASRLECYNEQFF
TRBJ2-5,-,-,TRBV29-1,TGCAGCGTTGGTCCCCGGACCGACCGCCGAGAGACCCAGTACTTC,CSVGPRTDRRETQYF
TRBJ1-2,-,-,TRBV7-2,TGTGCCAGCAGCTTAGAAGAGGGAGGCTACACCTTC,CASSLEEGGYTF
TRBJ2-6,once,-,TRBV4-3,TGCACCAACAGCCAAGAGGCGGTGTCTGGGGCCAACGTCCTGACTTTT,CTNSQEAVSGANVLTF
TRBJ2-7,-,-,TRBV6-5,TGTGCCTACGGCAATGGGGGAGTCACTCGTTACGAGCAGTACTTC,CAYGNGGVTRYEQYF
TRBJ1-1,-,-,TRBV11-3,TGTGCCAGTAACTCATACAGGTTGAACACTGAAGCTTTCTTT,CASNSYRLNTEAFF
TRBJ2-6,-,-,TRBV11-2,TGTTTCAGCAGCTTAGTTCCAAAGGGCAGGCCCTCTGGAGCCAACGTCCTGACTTTC,CFSSLVPKGRPSGANVLTF
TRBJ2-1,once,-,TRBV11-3,TGTGTCAGCAGCACCCTAACCAATGAGCAGTTCTTC,CVSSTLTNEQFF
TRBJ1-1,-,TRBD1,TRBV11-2,TGTGCTAGCAGCTTGACAGGGAGAAGGACTGAAACTTTCTTT,CASSLTGRRTETFF
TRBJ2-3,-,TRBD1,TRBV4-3,TGCGCCAGCAGTCTCGGGACAGGGGGGTGGGATACGCAATATTTT,CASSLGTGGWDTQYF
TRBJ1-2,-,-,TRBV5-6,TGTGCCAGCAGCTTCCGCGGGGACTATAGCTACACCTTC,CASSFRGDYSYTF
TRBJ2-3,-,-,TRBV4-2,TGTGCCAGCAGCCCGGCACGCGAGGAGAGCACAGATACGCAGTATTTT,CASSPAREESTDTQYF
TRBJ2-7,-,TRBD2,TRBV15,TGTGCCACCAGCAGAGATCTAGGGACTAAGAACCCCGAGCAGTACTTC,CATSRDLGTKNPEQYF
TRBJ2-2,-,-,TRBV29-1,TGCGGCGTTGGAGGACTGTGGGAGCTGTTTTTT,CGVGGLWELFF
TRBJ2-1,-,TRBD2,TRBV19,TGTGCCAGTAGTTGTGGACTAGCGCAATACAATGAGCAGTTCTTC,CASSCGLAQYNEQFF
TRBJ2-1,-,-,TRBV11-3,TGTGCCAACAGCTTAGTCCAGTTCTTC,CANSLVQFF
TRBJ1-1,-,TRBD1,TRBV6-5,TGTGCCAGCAGCCAGTCCCGACAGACAGGGTACACTGAAGCTTTCTTT,CASSQSRQTGYTEAFF
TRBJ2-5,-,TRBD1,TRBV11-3,TGTGCCAGCAGCATAACGGACAGGGAAGAGACCCAGTATTTC,CASSITDREETQYF
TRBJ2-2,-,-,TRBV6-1,TGTACCAGCAGTGAAAGTATTAGCTGGGAACTGTTTTTT,CTSSESISWELFF
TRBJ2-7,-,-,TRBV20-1,TGCAGTGCTATGGGGATGACTATAGGTGAGCAGTACTTC,CSAMGMTIGEQYF
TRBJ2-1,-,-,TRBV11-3,TGTGTCAGCAGCCCCCTAACCAATGAGCAGTCCTTC,CVSSPLTNEQSF
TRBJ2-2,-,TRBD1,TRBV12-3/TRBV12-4,TGTGCCAGCAGTGGACAGGGATGGGCCGGGGAGCTGTTTTTT,CASSGQGWAGELFF
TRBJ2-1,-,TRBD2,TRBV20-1,TGCAGTACTGACTCAGCGGGAGGGCCGTGGAATGAGCAGTTATTC,CSTDSAGGPWNEQLF